The T cell receptor (beta chain) described here comes from a study of CD8 T cells in ankylosing spondylitis. This clonotype has more than one count but fewer than ten. TCRdb re-called the 5' RACE reads through MiXCR, storing one row per CDR3 protein. This table has 300,000 to 350,000 distinct CDR3 sequences, roughly 14% appearing once. Sequencing was performed on blood, either unsorted or a sorted T cell fraction (not recorded which). The receptor was derived from a male donor with ankylosing spondylitis or in good health (not recorded which).

The CDR3 protein is CASSSGQGGSGELFF. In nucleotides, the CDR3 is TGTGCCAGCAGCAGCGGACAGGGGGGATCCGGGGAGCTGTTTTTT. The J gene is TRBJ2-2, the V gene TRBV12-3 or TRBV12-4, with 10 nucleotides matching TRBD1. With V trimmed by 6 bases and J by 6 bases, 7 bases remained unmatched. CDR3 length equals 15 residues.